A single sample gave rise to the 28 T cell receptor beta chains below, sequenced in a study of T-cell reconstitution after alpha-beta-depleted transplantation in children. The TCRbeta library was prepared with unique molecular identifiers. TCRdb re-called the PCR reads through MiXCR, storing one row per CDR3 protein. Here the sample spans around 800,000 distinct CDR3 sequences, roughly 16% being singletons. Here the sequenced sample was PBMCs, mostly from graft donor cells, taken 360 days after TCRalphabeta/CD19-depleted stem cell transplant. The source is a male patient aged 10 to 17 who had a stem cell transplant for acute lymphoblastic leukemia, so the T cells may come from the graft donor.

A few counts support this clonotype. The chain couples TRBV12-3 or TRBV12-4 to TRBJ2-5, with TRBD2 matching 12 bases. This CDR3 has 18 residues. Unmatched junction bases numbered 7, after V lost 1 base and J lost 1 base. CDR3 in DNA: TGTGCCAGCAGTTTAGGACTAGCGGGAGCTAGTCGCCAAGAGACCCAGTACTTC. Amino acids: CASSLGLAGASRQETQYF.

This clonotype has just a few counts. The J gene is TRBJ2-7, the V gene TRBV28; D is ambiguous. CDR1 and CDR2 (germline): MDHEN, SYDVKM. The CDR3 sequence is 13 residues long. Trimming removed 3 bases from V and 3 bases from J, with 9 bases in between. The CDR3 loop reads CASSFGFVYEQYF. The CDR3 nucleotides are TGTGCCAGCAGTTTCGGGTTCGTCTACGAGCAGTACTTC. The full variable domain, in which reference TRBV28 and TRBJ2-7 provide the parts outside the CDR3, is DVKVTQSSRYLVKRTGEKVFLECVQDMDHENMFWYRQDPGLGLRLIYFSYDVKMKEKGDIPEGYSVSREKKERFSLILESASTNQTSMYLCASSFGFVYEQYFGPGTRLTVT.

This clonotype appeared a few times. The chain joins TRBV27 to TRBJ2-3; 14 nucleotides line up with TRBD2. The CDR3 consists of 19 residues. Trimming took 2 bases from V and 7 from J; bases not matched to a gene: 14. Germline CDR1 MNHEY, CDR2 SMNVEV (reference sequence). The CDR3 protein is CASSLRGTSGRLVLNTQYF. The CDR3 region has the DNA TGTGCCAGCAGTTTACGAGGGACTAGCGGGAGATTGGTTTTGAATACGCAGTATTTT.

A few counts support this clonotype. This chain links TRBV28 with TRBJ2-6; a possible D gene is TRBD2 (5 bases). CDR3 length: 14 residues. In germline, CDR1 is MDHEN, CDR2 SYDVKM. The V end lost 7 bases, the J end lost 0 bases, and 7 bases lay between the germline ends. The CDR3 protein is CASKGSSGANVLTF. As DNA, the CDR3 is TGTGCCAGCAAAGGGAGCTCTGGGGCCAACGTCCTGACTTTC.

J is TRBJ2-1 and V is TRBV7-3, with TRBD2 as a possible D gene (5 bases). In germline, CDR1 is SGHTA, CDR2 FQGTGA. This CDR3 comprises 18 residues. V was cut by 0 bases and J by 0 bases, with 15 bases left in between. The CDR3 spells CASSLTIGTRSSYNEQFF. The CDR3 nucleotides are TGTGCCAGCAGCTTAACGATAGGTACTAGGAGCTCCTACAATGAGCAGTTCTTC.

The chain carries TRBV15 and TRBJ2-7; either TRBD1 or TRBD2 may fit D (5 bases each). Germline-derived CDR1 and CDR2 are LNHNV and YYDKDF (reference sequence). The CDR3 has 15 residues. V lost 5 bases and J 3 bases, leaving 17 bases between the germline ends. CDR3 loop: CATSPERGDRYEQYF. Here the CDR3 DNA reads TGTGCCACCAGCCCGGAGAGGGGCGACCGCTACGAGCAGTACTTC.

This clonotype was found a few times. The chain employs TRBV20-1 and TRBJ2-2; D not certain. Trimming took 1 base from V and 2 from J, leaving 14 bases between them. The CDR3 is 16 amino acids. Germline CDR1 is DFQATT and CDR2 is SNEGSKA (reference sequence). The CDR3 reads CSARALGKTNTGELFF. The CDR3 bases are TGCAGTGCTAGAGCCCTGGGGAAAACTAACACCGGGGAGCTGTTTTTT.

This clonotype was counted a few times. CDR3 bases: TGTGCCAGCAGCCCAGGGACTAGCGGCCCAGATACGCAGTATTTT. Translated, it gives CASSPGTSGPDTQYF. The chain uses TRBV11-2 and TRBJ2-3; 11 bases line up with TRBD2. The V and J ends lost 5 bases and 4 bases, in that order; junction bases with no gene match: 5. This CDR3 is built from 15 residues. CDR1 is SGHAT and CDR2 is FQNNGV in the germline V gene.

The genes are TRBV7-9 and TRBJ2-1; the match to TRBD1 covers 10 bases. The CDR3 has 15 amino acids. Germline CDR1 and CDR2: SEHNR and FQNEAQ (reference sequence). The V segment lost 5 bases and the J segment 8 bases; nucleotides outside the gene matches: 9. The CDR3 region is CASSPRDRGVYEQFF. CDR3 coding DNA: TGTGCCAGCAGCCCCAGGGACAGGGGTGTATATGAGCAGTTCTTC.

This clonotype was seen repeatedly, ten times or more. This sequence joins TRBV29-1 and TRBJ2-1; D call uncertain. Germline CDR1 reads SQVTM; CDR2 reads ANQGSEA. The CDR3 is made up of 12 amino acids. The V and J ends lost 6 bases and 0 bases respectively, with 6 bases between them. The CDR3 region is CSVRSSYNEQFF. The CDR3 coding sequence is TGCAGCGTCCGAAGCTCCTACAATGAGCAGTTCTTC.

The J gene is TRBJ1-2, the V gene TRBV30, with D perhaps matching TRBD1 (5 bases). The CDR3 totals 15 residues. CDR1 and CDR2 from the germline V gene are GTSNPN and SVGIG (reference sequence). The V end lost 3 bases, the J end lost 4 bases, and 18 bases lay between the germline ends. CDR3 residues: CAWRIVGTGGYGYTF. The CDR3 DNA reads as TGTGCCTGGAGGATTGTGGGGACTGGAGGCTATGGCTACACCTTC. Complete variable domain (other parts from reference TRBV30 and TRBJ1-2): SQTIHQWPATLVQPVGSPLSLECTVEGTSNPNLYWYRQAAGRGLQLLFYSVGIGQISSEVPQNLSASRPQDRQFILSSKKLLLSDSGFYLCAWRIVGTGGYGYTFGSGTRLTVV.

The chain combines TRBV12-3 or TRBV12-4 with TRBJ2-3; possible D gene TRBD2, 5 bases. This CDR3 has 14 residues. Trimming removed 8 bases at V and 6 bases at J, with 18 bases between. The DNA of the CDR3 is TGTGCCAGCTCCCCTGGAGGTCGCGGGGATACGCAGTATTTT. This encodes CASSPGGRGDTQYF.

The rearrangement links TRBV20-1 to TRBJ2-1, with D uncertain. Trimming took off 1 base at V and 0 bases at J, with 10 bases between the two ends. CDR3 length: 15 residues. Germline CDR1 is DFQATT and CDR2 is SNEGSKA (reference sequence). Here the CDR3 reads CSARAVSISYNEQFF. The CDR3, as DNA: TGCAGTGCTAGAGCAGTCTCTATCTCCTACAATGAGCAGTTCTTC.

The genes are TRBV29-1 and TRBJ2-7; possibly TRBD2 for D (6 bases). The CDR3 is 15 residues long. V lost 0 bases and J 0 bases, leaving 12 bases between the germline ends. Germline values: CDR1 SQVTM, CDR2 ANQGSEA. DNA for the CDR3: TGCAGCGTTGAAGATCACCGGGGGTTCTCCTACGAGCAGTACTTC. Residues: CSVEDHRGFSYEQYF.

V gene TRBV20-1 combines with J gene TRBJ2-2; 9 nucleotides match TRBD2. V gave up 3 bases and J gave up 4 bases; unmatched junction bases: 9. The CDR3 contains 16 residues. Germline CDR1 and CDR2: DFQATT and SNEGSKA (reference sequence). The CDR3 nucleotides are TGCAGTGCTAGTACTTTGACTAGCGGCCGCACCGGGGAGCTGTTTTTT. Its translation: CSASTLTSGRTGELFF.

This clonotype showed up just a few times. The chain uses TRBV12-3 or TRBV12-4 and TRBJ1-6, with 7 bases aligning to TRBD1. This CDR3 region has 15 residues. V was pared by 8 bases and J by 6 bases, with 10 bases of the junction left unmatched. CDR3 bases: TGTGCCAGCTCGGTTAAGGGGGCTATTAATTCACCCCTCCACTTT. As protein: CASSVKGAINSPLHF.

This clonotype was observed at least ten times. The chain has TRBV7-8 and TRBJ2-7, with D perhaps matching TRBD1 or TRBD2 (6 bases each). This CDR3 has 15 amino acids. V lost 4 bases to trimming and J lost 0 bases, with 13 bases between them. Germline V gene lookup returns CDR1 SGHVS and CDR2 FQNEAQ. CDR3: CASSSRGLSSYEQYF. DNA for the CDR3: TGTGCCAGCAGCTCCAGGGGACTTAGCTCCTACGAGCAGTACTTC. Complete variable domain (other parts from reference TRBV7-8 and TRBJ2-7): GAGVSQSPRYKVAKRGQDVALRCDPISGHVSLFWYQQALGQGPEFLTYFQNEAQLDKSGLPSDRFFAERPEGSVSTLKIQRTQQEDSAVYLCASSSRGLSSYEQYFGPGTRLTVT.

This chain uses TRBV18 with TRBJ2-4; TRBD1 matches 8 bases. After removal of 0 bases from V and 8 bases from J, the junction contained 15 bases not matched to a gene. Germline CDR1 is KGHSH and CDR2 is LQKENI. The CDR3 is 18 amino acids. In DNA form, the CDR3 reads TGTGCCAGCTCACCACCCCTATATTCGGACAGGGCGTATTACATTCAGTACTTC. Residues: CASSPPLYSDRAYYIQYF.

The table lists this clonotype with a few counts. J is TRBJ2-7 and V is TRBV6-5; D possibly corresponds to TRBD1 (6 bases). V gave up 5 bases and J gave up 6 bases, with 14 bases separating them. CDR1 MNHEY and CDR2 SVGAGI come from the germline V gene. This CDR3 spans 13 amino acids. The CDR3 DNA is TGTGCCAGCAGTATGACAGGTCTCGGCGAGCAGTACTTC. This gives the protein CASSMTGLGEQYF.

This clonotype showed up many times. The rearrangement uses TRBV10-3 and TRBJ2-1; 9 bases align to TRBD2. Germline-derived CDR1 and CDR2 are ENHRY and SYGVKD. Trimming cost V 0 bases and J 8 bases; bases outside gene matches: 11. The CDR3 consists of 17 residues. CDR3 DNA: TGTGCCATCAGTGAGTCGTATGCGCTAGCGGGAAGGGATGAGCAGTTCTTC. Translated, it gives CAISESYALAGRDEQFF.

This clonotype was counted a few times. The chain couples TRBV2 to TRBJ2-3; 7 bases align to TRBD2. The V and J ends lost 4 bases and 4 bases, in that order; junction bases with no gene match: 8. This CDR3 spans 15 amino acids. From germline, CDR1 is SNHLY and CDR2 FYNNEI. The CDR3 coding sequence is TGTGCCAGCAGTGTCAGCGGGATGCGCGCAGATACGCAGTATTTT. This translates into CASSVSGMRADTQYF.

This chain connects TRBV7-3 to TRBJ2-1, with D perhaps matching TRBD2 (5 bases). The germline CDR1 and CDR2 sequences are SGHTA and FQGTGA. This CDR3 spans 15 amino acids. V lost 5 bases to trimming and J lost 7 bases, with 18 bases between them. DNA for the CDR3: TGTGCCAGCAGCCCGGCTCGGACTGGTGTGAATGAGCAGTTCTTC. This encodes CASSPARTGVNEQFF.

The chain employs TRBV5-1 and TRBJ1-4; a possible D gene is TRBD1 (5 bases). Trimming stripped 0 bases from V and 7 bases from J, with 10 bases between. This CDR3 comprises 14 residues. The germline V gene has CDR1 SGHRS and CDR2 YFSETQ. CDR3 protein: CASSLGHRPEKLFF. CDR3 coding DNA: TGCGCCAGCAGCTTGGGTCACAGGCCTGAAAAACTGTTTTTT.

The sample holds one count of this clonotype. The chain employs TRBV6-5 and TRBJ2-1, with 9 positions matching TRBD2. Trimming at V came to 0 bases and at J to 4 bases, leaving 7 bases not matched to a gene. The germline CDR1 and CDR2 sequences are MNHEY and SVGAGI. The CDR3 runs 17 residues. CDR3 region: CASSYSRSSGKYNEQFF. The DNA of the CDR3 is TGTGCCAGCAGTTACTCGAGATCTAGCGGGAAGTACAATGAGCAGTTCTTC.

The chain joins TRBV9 to TRBJ2-3, with TRBD2 identical over 11 bases. Germline CDR1 is SGDLS and CDR2 is YYNGEE. V trimming: 3 bases; J trimming: 5 bases; junction bases outside the gene matches: 8. CDR3 length: 16 residues. The CDR3 DNA sequence: TGTGCCAGCAGCGGCTTTACTAGCGGGAGAAGAGATACGCAGTATTTT. Translation gives CASSGFTSGRRDTQYF.

This clonotype was observed a few times. CDR3 in DNA: TGTGCCAGCAGAGGAGGAGTCATTGAGCAGTTCTTC. Its protein is CASRGGVIEQFF. The chain combines TRBV5-6 with TRBJ2-1; perhaps TRBD2 as D (5 bases). This CDR3 has 12 residues. V gave up 5 bases and J gave up 9 bases, with 12 bases separating them. Germline V gene data show CDR1 as SGHDT and CDR2 as YYEEEE.

This clonotype was found many times. The chain combines TRBV6-5 with TRBJ1-4; TRBD1 matches at 12 bases. Germline CDR1 is MNHEY and CDR2 is SVGAGI. V shed 4 bases and J 4 bases; nucleotides not matched to a gene: 7. CDR3 size: 17 residues. The CDR3 protein is CASSWGQGAFDNEKLFF. CDR3 bases: TGTGCCAGCAGTTGGGGACAGGGGGCGTTCGATAATGAAAAACTGTTTTTT.

Here the CDR3 DNA reads TGTGCCAGCAGCAAAGCGGGCGGGGATACGCAGTATTTT. Amino acid sequence: CASSKAGGDTQYF. The chain joins TRBV21-1 to TRBJ2-3; TRBD2, the D gene given by the table, was not confirmed from the DNA. TRBV21-1 is a listed pseudogene. This CDR3 contains 13 residues.